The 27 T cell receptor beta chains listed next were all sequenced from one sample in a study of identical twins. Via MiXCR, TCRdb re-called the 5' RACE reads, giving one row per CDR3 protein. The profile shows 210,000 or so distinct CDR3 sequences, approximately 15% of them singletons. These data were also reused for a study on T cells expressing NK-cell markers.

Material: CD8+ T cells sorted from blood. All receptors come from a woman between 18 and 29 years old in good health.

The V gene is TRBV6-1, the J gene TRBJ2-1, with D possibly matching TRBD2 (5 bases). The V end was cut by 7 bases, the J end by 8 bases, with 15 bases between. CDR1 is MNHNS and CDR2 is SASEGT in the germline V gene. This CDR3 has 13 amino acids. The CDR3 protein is CASTGPSGDEQFF. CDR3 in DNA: TGTGCCAGCACCGGCCCCAGCGGCGATGAGCAGTTCTTC.

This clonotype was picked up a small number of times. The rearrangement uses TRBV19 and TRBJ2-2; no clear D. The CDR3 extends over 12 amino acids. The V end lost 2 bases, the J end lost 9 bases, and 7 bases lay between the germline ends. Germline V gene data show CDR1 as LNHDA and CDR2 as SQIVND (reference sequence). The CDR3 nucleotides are TGTGCCAGTAGTATATCCCCAAGGGAGCTGTTTTTT. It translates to CASSISPRELFF.

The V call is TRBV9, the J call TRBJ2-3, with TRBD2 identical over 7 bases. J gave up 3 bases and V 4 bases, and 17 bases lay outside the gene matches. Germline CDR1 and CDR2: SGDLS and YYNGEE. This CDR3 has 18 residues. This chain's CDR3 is CASSHYTGWGGETDTQYF. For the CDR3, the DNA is TGTGCCAGCAGCCACTATACGGGTTGGGGGGGGGAAACAGATACGCAGTATTTT.

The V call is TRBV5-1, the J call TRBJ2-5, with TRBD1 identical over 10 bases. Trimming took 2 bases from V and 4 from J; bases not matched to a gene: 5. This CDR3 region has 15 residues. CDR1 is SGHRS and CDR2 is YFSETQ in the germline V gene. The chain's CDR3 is CASSFYGTGVETQYF. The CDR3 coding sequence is TGCGCCAGCAGCTTCTACGGGACAGGGGTAGAGACCCAGTACTTC. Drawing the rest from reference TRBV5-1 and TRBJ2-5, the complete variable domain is KAGVTQTPRYLIKTRGQQVTLSCSPISGHRSVSWYQQTPGQGLQFLFEYFSETQRNKGNFPGRFSGRQFSNSRSEMNVSTLELGDSALYLCASSFYGTGVETQYFGPGTRLLVL.

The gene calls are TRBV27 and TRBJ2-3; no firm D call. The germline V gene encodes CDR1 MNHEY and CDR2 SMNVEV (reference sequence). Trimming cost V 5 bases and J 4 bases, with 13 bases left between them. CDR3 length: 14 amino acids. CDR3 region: CASSPHDVPDTQYF. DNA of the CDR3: TGTGCCAGCAGTCCCCATGACGTACCAGATACGCAGTATTTT.

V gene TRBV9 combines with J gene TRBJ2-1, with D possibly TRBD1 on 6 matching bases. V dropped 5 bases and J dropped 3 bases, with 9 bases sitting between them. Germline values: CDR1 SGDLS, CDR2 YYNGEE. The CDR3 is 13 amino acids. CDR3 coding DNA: TGTGCCAGCAGAGGGGGAGACTACAATGAGCAGTTCTTC. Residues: CASRGGDYNEQFF.

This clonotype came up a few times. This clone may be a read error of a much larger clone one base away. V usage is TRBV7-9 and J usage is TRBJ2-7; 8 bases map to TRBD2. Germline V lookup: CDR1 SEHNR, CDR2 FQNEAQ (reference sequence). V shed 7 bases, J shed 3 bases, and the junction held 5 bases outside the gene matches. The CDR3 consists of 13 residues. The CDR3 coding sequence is TGTGCCAGCACCAACCGGGGGGGCTACGAGCAGTACTTC. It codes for CASTNRGGYEQYF.

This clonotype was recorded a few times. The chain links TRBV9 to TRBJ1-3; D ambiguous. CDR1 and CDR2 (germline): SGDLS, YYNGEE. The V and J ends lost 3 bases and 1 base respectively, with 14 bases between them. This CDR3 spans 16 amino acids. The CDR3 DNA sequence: TGTGCCAGCAGCGCTTTCGGGGTAGTATCTGGAAACACCATATATTTT. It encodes CASSAFGVVSGNTIYF.

CDR3 sequence (DNA): TGTGCCAGCAGTTACATTGGGGTAGGCACCGGGGAGCTGTTTTTT. It yields the protein CASSYIGVGTGELFF. The gene calls are TRBV6-5 and TRBJ2-2; D uncertain. Germline CDR1 MNHEY, CDR2 SVGAGI. The CDR3 is made up of 15 amino acids. Trimming took 2 bases from V and 4 from J, leaving 11 bases between them.

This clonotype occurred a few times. CDR3 DNA: TGTGCCAGCAGCGGACAGGGGGAAGAGGCAGCTTTCTTT. Translating it yields CASSGQGEEAAFF. The V call is TRBV7-9, the J call TRBJ1-1, with 10 bases lining up with TRBD1. Germline V gene sequence: CDR1 SEHNR, CDR2 FQNEAQ (reference sequence). V dropped 5 bases and J dropped 10; count of bases not matched to a gene: 7. This CDR3 is 13 amino acids long. Looking up the rest from reference TRBV7-9 and TRBJ1-1 gives the full variable domain: DTGVSQNPRHKITKRGQNVTFRCDPISEHNRLYWYRQTLGQGPEFLTYFQNEAQLEKSRLLSDRFSAERPKGSFSTLEIQRTEQGDSAMYLCASSGQGEEAAFFGQGTRLTVV.

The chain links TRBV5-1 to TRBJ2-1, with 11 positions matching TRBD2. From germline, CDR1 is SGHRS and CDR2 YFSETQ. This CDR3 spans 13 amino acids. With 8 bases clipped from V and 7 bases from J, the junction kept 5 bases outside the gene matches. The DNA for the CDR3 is TGCGCCAGTAGCGGGAGGGCTAAGAATGAGCAGTTCTTC. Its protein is CASSGRAKNEQFF.

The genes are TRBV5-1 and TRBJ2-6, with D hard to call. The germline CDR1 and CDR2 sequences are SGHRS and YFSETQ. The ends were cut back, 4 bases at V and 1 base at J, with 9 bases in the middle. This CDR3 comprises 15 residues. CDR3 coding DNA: TGCGCCAGCAGCCCGTTAGGTTCTGGGGCCAACGTCCTGACTTTC. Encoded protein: CASSPLGSGANVLTF.

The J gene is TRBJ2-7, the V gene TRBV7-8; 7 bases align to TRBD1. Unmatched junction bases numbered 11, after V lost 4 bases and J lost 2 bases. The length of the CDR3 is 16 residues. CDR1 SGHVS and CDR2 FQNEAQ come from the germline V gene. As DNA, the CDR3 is TGTGCCAGCAGCTCCTTTGGGGGACAGTTACCCTACGAGCAGTACTTC. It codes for CASSSFGGQLPYEQYF.

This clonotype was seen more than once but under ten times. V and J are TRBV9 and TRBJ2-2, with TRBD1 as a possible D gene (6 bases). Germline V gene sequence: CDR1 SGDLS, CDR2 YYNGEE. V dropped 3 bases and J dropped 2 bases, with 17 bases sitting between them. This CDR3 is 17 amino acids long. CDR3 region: CASSAPGGRANTGELFF. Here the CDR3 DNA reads TGTGCCAGCAGCGCTCCTGGGGGCAGGGCAAACACCGGGGAGCTGTTTTTT.

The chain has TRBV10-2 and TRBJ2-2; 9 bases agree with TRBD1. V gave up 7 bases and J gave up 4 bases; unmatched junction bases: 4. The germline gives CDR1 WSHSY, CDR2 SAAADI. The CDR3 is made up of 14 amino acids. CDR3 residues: CASTRDRATGELFF. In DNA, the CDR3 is TGCGCCAGCACCCGGGACAGGGCCACCGGGGAGCTGTTTTTT.

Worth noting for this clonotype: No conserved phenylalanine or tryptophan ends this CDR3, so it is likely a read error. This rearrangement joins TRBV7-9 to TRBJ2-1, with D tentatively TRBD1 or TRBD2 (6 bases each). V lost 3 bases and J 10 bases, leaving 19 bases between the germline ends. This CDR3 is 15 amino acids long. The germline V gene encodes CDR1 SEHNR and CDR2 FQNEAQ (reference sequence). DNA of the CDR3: TGTGCCAGCAGCTTGCTTGTTGGAGGGGGTGAGGAGCAGTTCTGC. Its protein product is CASSLLVGGGEEQFC.

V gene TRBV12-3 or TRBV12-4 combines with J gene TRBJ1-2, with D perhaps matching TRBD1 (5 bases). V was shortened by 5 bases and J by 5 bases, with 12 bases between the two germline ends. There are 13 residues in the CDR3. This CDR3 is CASSNGTVYGYTF. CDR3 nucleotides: TGTGCCAGCAGTAACGGGACGGTTTATGGCTACACCTTC.

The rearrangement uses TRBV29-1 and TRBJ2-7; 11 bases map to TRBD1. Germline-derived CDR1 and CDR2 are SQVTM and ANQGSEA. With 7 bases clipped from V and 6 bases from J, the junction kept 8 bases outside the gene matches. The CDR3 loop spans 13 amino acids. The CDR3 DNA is TGCAGCGCCAACACCGGGACAGGGGGCGAGCAGTACTTC. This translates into CSANTGTGGEQYF.

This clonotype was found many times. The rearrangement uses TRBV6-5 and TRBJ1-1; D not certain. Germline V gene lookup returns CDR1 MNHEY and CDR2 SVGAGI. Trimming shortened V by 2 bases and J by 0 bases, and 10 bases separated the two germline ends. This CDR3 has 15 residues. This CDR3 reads CASSYSRTMNTEAFF. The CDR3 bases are TGTGCCAGCAGTTACAGCAGGACCATGAACACTGAAGCTTTCTTT.

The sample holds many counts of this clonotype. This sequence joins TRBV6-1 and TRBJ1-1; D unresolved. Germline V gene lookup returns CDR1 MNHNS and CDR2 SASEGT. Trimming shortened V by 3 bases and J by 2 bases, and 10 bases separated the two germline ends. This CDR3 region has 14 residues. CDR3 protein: CASSDSAGNTEAFF. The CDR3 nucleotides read TGTGCCAGCAGTGACAGTGCCGGAAACACTGAAGCTTTCTTT.

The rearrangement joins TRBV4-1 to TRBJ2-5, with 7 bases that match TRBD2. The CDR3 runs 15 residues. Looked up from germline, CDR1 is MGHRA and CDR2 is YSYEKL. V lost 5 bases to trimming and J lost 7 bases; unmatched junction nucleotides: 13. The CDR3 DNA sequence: TGCGCCAGCAGCTCGGAATGGGGGACTACCGCGACCCAGTACTTC. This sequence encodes CASSSEWGTTATQYF.

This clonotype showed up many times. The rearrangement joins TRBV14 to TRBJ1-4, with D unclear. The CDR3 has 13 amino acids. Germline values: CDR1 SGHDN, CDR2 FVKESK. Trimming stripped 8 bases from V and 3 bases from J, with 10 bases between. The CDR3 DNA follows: TGTGCCAGCTCGGACGGGTCTAATGAAAAACTGTTTTTT. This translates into CASSDGSNEKLFF.

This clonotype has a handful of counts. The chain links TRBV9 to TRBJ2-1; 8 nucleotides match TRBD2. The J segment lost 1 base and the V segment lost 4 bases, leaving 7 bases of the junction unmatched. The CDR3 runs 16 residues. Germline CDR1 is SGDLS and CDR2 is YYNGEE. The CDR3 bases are TGTGCCAGCAGCTCAGGGCCGGGAGGGTCCTACAATGAGCAGTTCTTC. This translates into CASSSGPGGSYNEQFF.

The CDR3 nucleotides read TGTGCCAGCAGAGGCGAAGCGGGAGGGCCTTCAGATACGCAGTATTTT. This gives the protein CASRGEAGGPSDTQYF. The chain has TRBV9 and TRBJ2-3; 10 positions match TRBD2. Looked up from germline, CDR1 is SGDLS and CDR2 is YYNGEE. After removal of 5 bases from V and 4 bases from J, the junction contained 10 bases not matched to a gene. This CDR3 has 16 residues.

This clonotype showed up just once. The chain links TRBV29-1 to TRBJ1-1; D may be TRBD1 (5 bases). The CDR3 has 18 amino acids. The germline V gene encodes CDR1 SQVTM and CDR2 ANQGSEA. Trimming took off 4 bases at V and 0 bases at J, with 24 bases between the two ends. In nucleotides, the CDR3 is TGCAGCGTTGTAGGGGAGGTAGCGTCTTACAGTCTGAACACTGAAGCTTTCTTT. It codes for CSVVGEVASYSLNTEAFF. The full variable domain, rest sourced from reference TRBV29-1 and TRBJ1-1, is SAVISQKPSRDICQRGTSLTIQCQVDSQVTMMFWYRQQPGQSLTLIATANQGSEATYESGFVIDKFPISRPNLTFSTLTVSNMSPEDSSIYLCSVVGEVASYSLNTEAFFGQGTRLTVV.

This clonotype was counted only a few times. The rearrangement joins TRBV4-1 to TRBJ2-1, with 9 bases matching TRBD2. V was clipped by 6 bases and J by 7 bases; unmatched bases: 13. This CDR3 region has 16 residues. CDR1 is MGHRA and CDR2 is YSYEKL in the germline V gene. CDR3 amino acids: CASRVQSGRSENEQFF. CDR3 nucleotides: TGCGCCAGCAGGGTCCAAAGCGGGAGGTCTGAGAATGAGCAGTTCTTC.

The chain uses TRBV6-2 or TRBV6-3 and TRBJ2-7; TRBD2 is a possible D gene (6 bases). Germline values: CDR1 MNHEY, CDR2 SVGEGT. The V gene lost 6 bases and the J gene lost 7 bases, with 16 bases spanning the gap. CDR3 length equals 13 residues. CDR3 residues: CASRRDSLGEQYF. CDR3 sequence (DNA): TGTGCCAGCAGGCGGGACTCCTTGGGGGAGCAGTACTTC.